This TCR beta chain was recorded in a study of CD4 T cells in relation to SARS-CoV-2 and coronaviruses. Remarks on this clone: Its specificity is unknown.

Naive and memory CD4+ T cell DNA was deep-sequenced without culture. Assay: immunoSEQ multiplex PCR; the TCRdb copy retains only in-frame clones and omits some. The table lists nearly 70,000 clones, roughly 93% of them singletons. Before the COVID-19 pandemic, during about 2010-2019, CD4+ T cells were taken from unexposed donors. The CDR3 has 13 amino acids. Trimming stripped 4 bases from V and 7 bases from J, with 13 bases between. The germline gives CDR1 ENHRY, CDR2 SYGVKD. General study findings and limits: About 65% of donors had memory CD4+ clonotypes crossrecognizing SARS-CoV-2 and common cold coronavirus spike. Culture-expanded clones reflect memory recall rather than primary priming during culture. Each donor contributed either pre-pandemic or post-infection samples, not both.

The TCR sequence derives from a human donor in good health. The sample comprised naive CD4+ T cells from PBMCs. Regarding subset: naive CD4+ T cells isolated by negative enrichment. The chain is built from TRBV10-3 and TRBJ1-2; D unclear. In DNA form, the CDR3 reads TGTGCCATCAGTGGACCGGACCTCAGTGGCTACACCTTC. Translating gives CAISGPDLSGYTF.